This entry describes one T cell receptor beta chain. Its antigen is unidentified. The authors split each subset's genomic DNA evenly across several immunoSEQ plates. Authors' methods: As immunoSEQ supplied junction-only sequences (without quality scores), filtering differed. Only in-frame clones appear in the TCRdb table, and some are missing; sequencing was by immunoSEQ multiplex PCR. The DNA gave D and trimming, while V, J and clone size come from that table. The table records approximately 470,000 clones, approximately 81% of them present only once. The ends lost 2 bases at V and 1 base at J; junction bases unmatched: 2. CDR3 size: 15 residues. Germline-derived CDR1 and CDR2 are SGHRS and YFSETQ. This entry comes from a study of shared clonotypes between healthy human individuals. Overall study findings and caveats: Sampling involved blood alone; tissue repertoires likely differ.

Material for sequencing was PBMCs. The TCR sequence derives from a woman between 40 and 50 years old in good health. Some clones in this sample may be carry-over from other donors' samples. The chain recombines TRBV5-1 with TRBJ2-2, with 7 bases lining up with TRBD1. The CDR3 reads CASSFWTGNTGELFF. The CDR3 nucleotides are TGCGCCAGCAGCTTCTGGACAGGGAACACCGGGGAGCTGTTTTTT.